A single sample gave rise to the 5 T cell receptor beta chains below, sequenced in a study of blood T cells in healthy people across ages. Next came a second PCR, run for about 6 to 11 cycles, which used a sample-barcoded 5' primer along with a J-beta primer mix. TCRdb analysed the 5' RACE reads with MiXCR anew, one entry per CDR3 protein. The sample includes hundreds of thousands of distinct CDR3 sequences, roughly 43% of them seen just once. Sequencing was performed on blood. The source of these receptors is an older man in good health.

This clonotype was counted between two and nine times. The genes are TRBV3-1 and TRBJ1-2; weak D call: TRBD1 (5 bases). This CDR3 is built from 16 residues. V lost 1 base, J lost 6 bases, and 18 bases lay in between. CDR1 is LGHDT and CDR2 is YNNKEL in the germline V gene (reference sequence). CDR3 in amino acids: CASSQGLLEGTDGYTF. The CDR3 DNA is TGTGCCAGCAGCCAAGGATTATTGGAAGGGACGGATGGCTACACCTTC.

V usage is TRBV6-2 or TRBV6-3 and J usage is TRBJ2-7, with 8 bases lining up with TRBD1. This CDR3 is 15 amino acids long. In germline, CDR1 is MNHEY, CDR2 SVGEGT. Losses at the gene ends were 7 bases for V and 1 base for J; bases not matched to a gene: 9. CDR3 sequence reads: CASIKDRAGSYEQYF. The CDR3 nucleotides read TGTGCCAGCATAAAGGACAGGGCTGGTTCCTACGAGCAGTACTTC.

V is TRBV7-2 and J is TRBJ1-2, with a weak D call TRBD1 (5 bases). Trimming shortened V by 3 bases and J by 3 bases, and 8 bases separated the two germline ends. CDR1 and CDR2 from the germline V gene are SGHTA and FQGNSA. The CDR3 is made up of 13 amino acids. The CDR3 DNA reads TGTGCCAGCAGCTTCCCAGGGTACTATGGCTACACCTTC. It yields the protein CASSFPGYYGYTF.

A note on this clonotype: The junction departs from germline at one end; a sequencing error may be responsible. The chain uses TRBV4-1 and TRBJ1-2; 8 bases line up with TRBD1. CDR1 and CDR2 from the germline V gene are MGHRA and YSYEKL. The CDR3 sequence is 14 residues long. CDR3 sequence: CANSQDNRGEGYTF. In nucleotides, the CDR3 is TGCGCCAACAGCCAAGATAACAGGGGGGAAGGCTACACCTTC.

This clonotype occurred many times. The chain is built from TRBV6-1 and TRBJ2-1; D gene uncertain. V gave up 0 bases and J gave up 7 bases, with 19 bases separating them. The germline gives CDR1 MNHNS, CDR2 SASEGT. The CDR3 runs 17 residues. This chain's CDR3 is CASSEAAYGPLENEQFF. CDR3 nucleotides: TGTGCCAGCAGTGAAGCGGCCTACGGGCCCTTGGAGAATGAGCAGTTCTTC.